This T cell receptor (beta chain) was identified in a study of cytomegalovirus exposure and HLA in healthy donors. General observations from the study: In an earlier analysis, most TCR beta V segments were productive about 87% or about 30% of the time.

Points on this clone: Its antigen is unknown.

The PCR had 60 Vbeta and 13 Jbeta primers. The protocol was immunoSEQ multiplex PCR, while the TCRdb copy is restricted to in-frame clones and leaves out a portion. The table has 100,000 to 120,000 clones, around 72% seen once. V shed 3 bases and J 8 bases; nucleotides not matched to a gene: 5. CDR1 is SGHRS and CDR2 is YFSETQ in the germline V gene. This CDR3 comprises 15 residues. V and J are TRBV5-1 and TRBJ2-1, with TRBD2 matching over 13 bases. The TCR was taken from a male donor in good health and CMV-seronegative. The sequencing input was PBMCs. The CDR3 is CASSYGLAGEDEQFF. Written as DNA, the CDR3 is TGCGCCAGCAGCTATGGACTAGCGGGAGAGGATGAGCAGTTCTTC.